The 19 T cell receptor beta chains below were found in one sample sequenced in a study of shared clonotypes between healthy human individuals. Libraries were prepared by immunoSEQ multiplex PCR; TCRdb keeps only in-frame clonotypes and omits some of them. Seen here are 2,500,000 or so clones, around 94% observed once, and the top ten hold around 0.14%. Sequencing was carried out using naive CD4+ T cells sorted from blood. Subset in this sample: CD45RA+ positively selected. The origin of the receptors is a young man in good health.

This chain links TRBV2 with TRBJ2-7; no reliable D call. CDR3 length equals 15 residues. The germline gives CDR1 SNHLY, CDR2 FYNNEI. V was pared by 5 bases and J by 4 bases, with 18 bases between. DNA of the CDR3: TGTGCCAGCAGTCCCCCGGGCCAAAGAGGATACGAGCAGTACTTC. Translating gives CASSPPGQRGYEQYF.

The V and J genes are TRBV6-1 and TRBJ2-7; 7 bases match TRBD1. Germline CDR1 reads MNHNS; CDR2 reads SASEGT. V lost 4 bases to trimming and J lost 6 bases; unmatched junction nucleotides: 9. The CDR3 is made up of 14 amino acids. The CDR3 DNA is TGTGCCAGCAGTGGGACCCTCACAGGGGTCGAGCAGTACTTC. It yields the protein CASSGTLTGVEQYF.

This clone appeared once. The gene calls are TRBV7-9 and TRBJ1-4; D call uncertain. In germline, CDR1 is SEHNR, CDR2 FQNEAQ (reference sequence). This CDR3 is 12 amino acids long. The V end lost 3 bases, the J end lost 5 bases, and 4 bases lay between the germline ends. CDR3 protein: CASSFFNEKLFF. CDR3 in DNA: TGTGCCAGCAGCTTTTTCAATGAAAAACTGTTTTTT.

The chain has TRBV7-9 and TRBJ2-2; D might be TRBD1 (6 bases). Trimming stripped 8 bases from V and 0 bases from J, with 13 bases between. Germline assignment: CDR1 SEHNR and CDR2 FQNEAQ (reference sequence). The CDR3 has 15 amino acids. The CDR3 loop is CASGPGTTNTGELFF. In nucleotides, the CDR3 is TGTGCCAGCGGTCCCGGGACAACGAACACCGGGGAGCTGTTTTTT. Full variable domain (outside the CDR3, taken from reference TRBV7-9 and TRBJ2-2): DTGVSQNPRHKITKRGQNVTFRCDPISEHNRLYWYRQTLGQGPEFLTYFQNEAQLEKSRLLSDRFSAERPKGSFSTLEIQRTEQGDSAMYLCASGPGTTNTGELFFGEGSRLTVL.

CDR3 sequence: CASRGGQALLATNEKLFF. For the CDR3, the DNA is TGTGCCAGCAGGGGCGGACAGGCCTTACTTGCAACTAATGAAAAACTGTTTTTT. This rearrangement joins TRBV28 to TRBJ1-4; TRBD1 aligns across 7 bases. V shed 6 bases and J 0 bases; nucleotides not matched to a gene: 13. Germline CDR1 is MDHEN and CDR2 is SYDVKM. The CDR3 contains 18 residues.

This chain uses TRBV21-1 with TRBJ2-7; whether TRBD1, the table's D call, matches the DNA was not checked. TRBV21-1 is tagged as a pseudogene. The CDR3 contains 10 residues. The CDR3 loop is CASSDRDRGF. In nucleotides, the CDR3 is TGTGCCAGCAGCGACCGGGACAGGGGCTTC.

V usage is TRBV6-6 and J usage is TRBJ2-7, with 7 bases aligning to TRBD1. This CDR3 region has 15 residues. V lost 5 bases and J lost 2; bases outside the gene matches: 9. In germline, CDR1 is MNHNY, CDR2 SVGAGI (reference sequence). As DNA, the CDR3 is TGTGCCAGCAGTAAAACGACAGGGAACACCTACGAGCAGTACTTC. Its protein product is CASSKTTGNTYEQYF.

The chain recombines TRBV6-5 with TRBJ2-7; 9 positions agree with TRBD2. CDR1 MNHEY and CDR2 SVGAGI come from the germline V gene. The J segment lost 2 bases and the V segment lost 0 bases, leaving 5 bases of the junction unmatched. The CDR3 is 16 residues long. Here the CDR3 DNA reads TGTGCCAGCAGTTACTCTAGCGGGGGTCCACCCTACGAGCAGTACTTC. As protein: CASSYSSGGPPYEQYF.

The CDR3 region has the DNA TGCGCCAGCAGCTCGGGAGGGACAGGGGGCGACTACGAGCAGTACTTC. Its protein product is CASSSGGTGGDYEQYF. The V and J genes are TRBV5-1 and TRBJ2-7, with 12 nucleotides matching TRBD1. J lost 3 bases, V lost 3 bases, and 7 bases had no gene match. The CDR3 totals 16 residues. Germline V gene data show CDR1 as SGHRS and CDR2 as YFSETQ.

The CDR3 loop reads CASSLRDSSPYEQYF. DNA of the CDR3: TGTGCCAGCAGCCTACGGGACAGTTCCCCCTACGAGCAGTACTTC. The genes are TRBV11-2 and TRBJ2-7; 7 bases are shared with TRBD1. The V gene end was trimmed by 5 bases and the J gene end by 2 bases; junction bases not matched to a gene: 9. Germline lookup yields CDR1 SGHAT and CDR2 FQNNGV. CDR3 length equals 15 residues.

The genes are TRBV11-3 and TRBJ2-7, with D maybe TRBD1 (5 bases). CDR1 and CDR2 (germline): SGHNT, YENEEA. Trimming removed 4 bases from V and 0 bases from J, with 22 bases in between. The CDR3 runs 18 residues. In DNA, the CDR3 is TGTGCCAGCAGCTCTGGAAGGGGAATTCACCTCACCTCCTACGAGCAGTACTTC. Its protein is CASSSGRGIHLTSYEQYF.

The genes are TRBV5-5 and TRBJ2-5; no reliable D call. This CDR3 contains 15 residues. Trimming took off 2 bases at V and 5 bases at J, with 16 bases between the two ends. The V gene's germline CDR1 is SGHKS and CDR2 YYEKEE (reference sequence). In DNA, the CDR3 is TGTGCCAGCAGCTTTGACCAAAGTCTCTTTGAGACCCAGTACTTC. It codes for CASSFDQSLFETQYF.

This chain links TRBV7-2 with TRBJ2-7, with 8 nucleotides matching TRBD2. CDR3 length: 15 amino acids. The V segment lost 5 bases and the J segment 1 base; nucleotides outside the gene matches: 7. Germline V gene sequence: CDR1 SGHTA, CDR2 FQGNSA. The CDR3, as DNA: TGTGCCAGCAGCCTTAGCGGGAAACTTTCCTACGAGCAGTACTTC. Translating gives CASSLSGKLSYEQYF. The full variable domain, its missing parts supplied by reference TRBV7-2 and TRBJ2-7, is GAGVSQSPSNKVTEKGKDVELRCDPISGHTALYWYRQSLGQGLEFLIYFQGNSAPDKSGLPSDRFSAERTGGSVSTLTIQRTQQEDSAVYLCASSLSGKLSYEQYFGPGTRLTVT.

This clone was picked up one time. The J gene is TRBJ1-1, the V gene TRBV21-1. TRBV21-1 is termed a pseudogene. CDR3 length equals 15 residues. This chain's CDR3 is CASSKALTGNTEAFF. Here the CDR3 DNA reads TGTGCCAGCAGCAAAGCGCTGACGGGGAACACTGAAGCTTTCTTT.

The CDR3 DNA reads TGTGCCAGCAGTGATCCGGGACAGGGCGACAAACTGTTTTTT. Protein: CASSDPGQGDKLFF. V is TRBV25-1 and J is TRBJ1-4, with 9 bases identical to TRBD1. Germline values: CDR1 MGHDK, CDR2 SYGVNS. The V gene end was trimmed by 3 bases and the J gene end by 11 bases; junction bases not matched to a gene: 7. The CDR3 consists of 14 residues.

CDR3: CASSIPGQARNEQFF. The CDR3 DNA follows: TGTGCCAGTAGTATACCGGGACAGGCTCGGAATGAGCAGTTCTTC. The rearrangement links TRBV19 to TRBJ2-1, with 8 bases fitting TRBD1. The CDR3 spans 15 residues. Germline CDR1 LNHDA, CDR2 SQIVND (reference sequence). The V and J ends lost 2 bases and 7 bases, in that order; junction bases with no gene match: 7.

On this clone: Within the sample, other DNA sequences also encode this same CDR3. V gene TRBV6-1 combines with J gene TRBJ2-7, with 7 bases that match TRBD1. Trimming removed 2 bases from V and 2 bases from J; junction bases left unmatched: 3. CDR3 length equals 14 residues. Germline CDR1 reads MNHNS; CDR2 reads SASEGT. The CDR3 DNA reads TGTGCCAGCAGTGAAACGGGACAGCCCTACGAGCAGTACTTC. As protein: CASSETGQPYEQYF.

The CDR3 nucleotides are TGTGCTAGTGGACCCGGGCGGGAGCAGTACTTC. It yields the protein CASGPGREQYF. This chain connects TRBV12-5 to TRBJ2-5, with TRBD2 matching over 7 bases. The ends lost 6 bases at V and 11 bases at J; junction bases unmatched: 6. The CDR3 spans 11 residues. Germline CDR1 is LGHNT and CDR2 is FRNRAP.

A few counts support this clone. The V call is TRBV19, the J call TRBJ2-1; TRBD2 matches at 11 bases. Trimming cost V 6 bases and J 8 bases; bases outside gene matches: 3. From germline, CDR1 is LNHDA and CDR2 SQIVND (reference sequence). This CDR3 has 13 residues. DNA for the CDR3: TGTGCCAGTAGACTAGCGGGAGTGGATGAGCAGTTCTTC. It is translated as CASRLAGVDEQFF. The full variable domain, its missing parts supplied by reference TRBV19 and TRBJ2-1, is DGGITQSPKYLFRKEGQNVTLSCEQNLNHDAMYWYRQDPGQGLRLIYYSQIVNDFQKGDIAEGYSVSREKKESFPLTVTSAQKNPTAFYLCASRLAGVDEQFFGPGTRLTVL.